The rows below give T cell receptor beta chains drawn from one sample of a study of beta chain features in type 1 diabetes. The repertoire was sequenced with immunoSEQ multiplex PCR; TCRdb's copy has only in-frame clones and lacks some. The sample records a few hundred thousand clones, 8% to 10% being singletons. Sequenced: central memory CD4+ T cells from blood. The receptors derive from a man aged 25 to 40 with type 1 diabetes. Each CDR3 is given with its conserved first and last residue. The D gene is left open where the match is weak. Clone size appears in some rows only: once, few, many, or a class for an expanded clone.

clone size: .
J gene: TRBJ2-7
V gene: TRBV7-9
D gene: TRBD2
CDR3 length: 14
CDR3 protein: CASSRGAGASEQYF
CDR3 DNA: TGTGCCAGCAGCCGAGGAGCGGGAGCGAGCGAGCAGTACTTC

clone size: .
J gene: TRBJ2-1
V gene: TRBV4-2
D gene: .
CDR3 length: 16
CDR3 protein: CASSQDLYGIVNEQFF
CDR3 DNA: TGTGCCAGCAGCCAAGATCTTTATGGTATAGTAAATGAGCAGTTCTTC

clone size: .
J gene: TRBJ1-4
V gene: TRBV6-6
D gene: .
CDR3 length: 13
CDR3 protein: CASTRGGSEKLFF
CDR3 DNA: TGTGCCAGCACCCGGGGGGGGAGTGAAAAACTGTTTTTT

clone size: few
J gene: TRBJ1-5
V gene: TRBV19
D gene: TRBD1
CDR3 length: 12
CDR3 protein: CASRTGNQPQHF
CDR3 DNA: TGTGCCAGTCGGACAGGGAATCAGCCCCAGCATTTT

clone size: few
J gene: TRBJ2-6
V gene: TRBV7-2
D gene: .
CDR3 length: 16
CDR3 protein: CASSFSASSGANVLTF
CDR3 DNA: TGTGCCAGCAGCTTCAGTGCGAGCTCTGGGGCCAACGTCCTGACTTTC

clone size: .
J gene: TRBJ1-1
V gene: TRBV15
D gene: TRBD1
CDR3 length: 15
CDR3 protein: CATSRARGMNTEAFF
CDR3 DNA: TGTGCCACCAGCAGGGCCAGGGGGATGAACACTGAAGCTTTCTTT

clone size: few
J gene: TRBJ2-1
V gene: TRBV5-1
D gene: .
CDR3 length: 11
CDR3 protein: CASSLGYEQFF
CDR3 DNA: TGCGCCAGCAGCTTGGGCTATGAGCAGTTCTTC

clone size: few
J gene: TRBJ1-5
V gene: TRBV4-3
D gene: .
CDR3 length: 13
CDR3 protein: CASSQDNNQPQHF
CDR3 DNA: TGCGCCAGCAGCCAAGACAACAATCAGCCCCAGCATTTT

clone size: .
J gene: TRBJ2-7
V gene: TRBV28
D gene: .
CDR3 length: 15
CDR3 protein: CASIDGDIRVNEQYF
CDR3 DNA: TGTGCCAGCATCGATGGGGACATTCGCGTCAACGAGCAGTACTTC

clone size: few
J gene: TRBJ2-2
V gene: TRBV5-1
D gene: TRBD2
CDR3 length: 15
CDR3 protein: CASSLLAGNTGELFF
CDR3 DNA: TGCGCCAGCAGCTTGCTAGCGGGAAACACCGGGGAGCTGTTTTTT

clone size: few
J gene: TRBJ2-7
V gene: TRBV6-1
D gene: .
CDR3 length: 14
CDR3 protein: CASMNVRGAYEQYF
CDR3 DNA: TGTGCCAGCATGAACGTCAGGGGGGCCTACGAGCAGTACTTC

clone size: .
J gene: TRBJ2-5
V gene: TRBV2
D gene: .
CDR3 length: 12
CDR3 protein: CATKTDKETQYF
CDR3 DNA: TGTGCCACCAAGACAGATAAAGAGACCCAGTACTTC

clone size: .
J gene: TRBJ2-1
V gene: TRBV5-1
D gene: .
CDR3 length: 14
CDR3 protein: CASSLGQANNEQFF
CDR3 DNA: TGCGCCAGCAGCTTGGGACAGGCAAACAATGAGCAGTTCTTC

clone size: .
J gene: TRBJ2-3
V gene: TRBV18
D gene: TRBD2
CDR3 length: 17
CDR3 protein: CASSTIHSGSFLDTQYF
CDR3 DNA: TGTGCCAGCTCAACCATCCATAGCGGGAGTTTTCTAGATACGCAGTATTTT

clone size: many
J gene: TRBJ2-6
V gene: TRBV9
D gene: TRBD2
CDR3 length: 19
CDR3 protein: CASSVGLAGGGSGANVLTF
CDR3 DNA: TGTGCCAGCAGCGTTGGACTAGCGGGAGGGGGATCTGGGGCCAACGTCCTGACTTTC

clone size: .
J gene: TRBJ2-7
V gene: TRBV2
D gene: TRBD2
CDR3 length: 17
CDR3 protein: CASRRGLAGGPGYEQYF
CDR3 DNA: TGTGCCAGCAGAAGGGGACTAGCGGGGGGCCCGGGGTACGAGCAGTACTTC

clone size: .
J gene: TRBJ1-4
V gene: TRBV11-2
D gene: .
CDR3 length: 15
CDR3 protein: CASTRGASFNEKLFF
CDR3 DNA: TGTGCCAGCACCCGGGGGGCGAGTTTTAATGAAAAACTGTTTTTT

clone size: many
J gene: TRBJ1-2
V gene: TRBV28
D gene: .
CDR3 length: 12
CDR3 protein: CASRQANYGYTF
CDR3 DNA: TGTGCCAGCAGACAGGCTAACTATGGCTACACCTTC

clone size: .
J gene: TRBJ2-1
V gene: TRBV19
D gene: .
CDR3 length: 12
CDR3 protein: CASSIVRNEQFF
CDR3 DNA: TGTGCCAGTAGTATTGTTAGGAATGAGCAGTTCTTC

clone size: few
J gene: TRBJ1-1
V gene: TRBV9
D gene: TRBD1
CDR3 length: 14
CDR3 protein: CASSPGGGYTEAFF
CDR3 DNA: TGTGCCAGCAGCCCAGGGGGAGGATACACTGAAGCTTTCTTT

clone size: .
J gene: TRBJ2-1
V gene: TRBV5-1
D gene: .
CDR3 length: 14
CDR3 protein: CASSLDPAYNEQFF
CDR3 DNA: TGCGCCAGCAGCTTGGACCCCGCCTACAATGAGCAGTTCTTC

clone size: few
J gene: TRBJ2-5
V gene: TRBV25-1
D gene: TRBD1
CDR3 length: 14
CDR3 protein: CASAQTGGEETQYF
CDR3 DNA: TGTGCCAGCGCCCAGACAGGGGGCGAAGAGACCCAGTACTTC

clone size: .
J gene: TRBJ2-4
V gene: TRBV28
D gene: .
CDR3 length: 15
CDR3 protein: CASNGVGLAKNIQYF
CDR3 DNA: TGTGCCAGCAACGGGGTGGGTCTAGCCAAAAACATTCAGTACTTC

clone size: .
J gene: TRBJ1-2
V gene: TRBV7-9
D gene: .
CDR3 length: 14
CDR3 protein: CASSLGTYFYGYTF
CDR3 DNA: TGTGCCAGCAGCTTGGGGACTTACTTCTATGGCTACACCTTC

clone size: few
J gene: TRBJ1-1
V gene: TRBV27
D gene: TRBD1
CDR3 length: 14
CDR3 protein: CASSRGRLGTEAFF
CDR3 DNA: TGTGCCAGCTCCAGGGGGCGATTGGGCACTGAAGCTTTCTTT

clone size: .
J gene: TRBJ1-1
V gene: TRBV5-1
D gene: .
CDR3 length: 11
CDR3 protein: CASSFGAEAFF
CDR3 DNA: TGCGCCAGCAGCTTTGGGGCGGAAGCTTTCTTT

clone size: few
J gene: TRBJ1-3
V gene: TRBV7-6
D gene: .
CDR3 length: 16
CDR3 protein: CASSLEARGHGNTIYF
CDR3 DNA: TGTGCCAGCAGCTTAGAGGCCCGTGGGCACGGAAACACCATATATTTT